This T cell receptor (beta chain) was captured by sequencing in a study of cytomegalovirus exposure and HLA in healthy donors. On the study more broadly: In a later analysis, it was reported that the approximately 120 validation repertoires had been produced on the same platform as the 500 to 850 repertoires belonging to the first cohort.

Comment on this clone: The antigen remains undetermined.

Germline values: CDR1 SQVTM, CDR2 ANQGSEA. The CDR3 extends over 15 amino acids. With V trimmed by 2 bases and J by 4 bases, 4 bases remained unmatched. Study-wide results and limits: The CMV antigen specificity of a few CMV-associated chains was confirmed through in vitro analysis. Listed as cytomegalovirus-associated were more than 150 TCR beta chains.

The method was immunoSEQ multiplex PCR; TCRdb's version includes in-frame clones alone and lacks a portion of them. The sample includes some 170,000 clones, 95% to 97% of them seen just once. The TCR comes from a woman under 30 in good health and CMV-seronegative. The sample was PBMCs. The rearrangement joins TRBV29-1 to TRBJ2-1; 11 bases fit TRBD2. As DNA, the CDR3 is TGCAGCGTTGAACCCGGGACTAGCGGATACAATGAGCAGTTCTTC. Translated, it gives CSVEPGTSGYNEQFF.